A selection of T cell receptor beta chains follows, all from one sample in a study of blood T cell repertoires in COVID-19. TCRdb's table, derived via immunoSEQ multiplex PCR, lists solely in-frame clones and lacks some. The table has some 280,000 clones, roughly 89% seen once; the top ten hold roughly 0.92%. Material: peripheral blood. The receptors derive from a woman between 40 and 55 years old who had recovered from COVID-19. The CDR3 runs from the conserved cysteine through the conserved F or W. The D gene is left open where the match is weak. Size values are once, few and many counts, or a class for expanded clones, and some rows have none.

DNA: TGTGCCAGCAGTTTATTAGGGGCAGGCCCCGATGAGCAGTTCTTC; CDR3: CASSLLGAGPDEQFF; D: -; V: TRBV28; J: TRBJ2-1; size: -
DNA: TGTGCCAGCAGTTCACTCGAAAAAGGGGCACAAAATTCACCCCTCCACTTT; CDR3: CASSSLEKGAQNSPLHF; D: -; V: TRBV27; J: TRBJ1-6; size: -
DNA: TGTGCCAGCAGGAATACGGGAGAACCCAAAAACATTCAGTACTTC; CDR3: CASRNTGEPKNIQYF; D: -; V: TRBV7-2; J: TRBJ2-4; size: -
DNA: TGTGCCAGCAGCCCGAACGAAAGGACTACACGGGTGACCCAGTACTTC; CDR3: CASSPNERTTRVTQYF; D: -; V: TRBV7-8; J: TRBJ2-5; size: -
DNA: TGTGCCAGCCCCTCTATAGCACACACTGAAGCTTTCTTT; CDR3: CASPSIAHTEAFF; D: -; V: TRBV5-8; J: TRBJ1-1; size: -
DNA: TGTGCCAGCGGCAAGGGGCTACAGGTGAGTCAGCCCCAGCATTTT; CDR3: CASGKGLQVSQPQHF; D: -; V: TRBV28; J: TRBJ1-5; size: -
DNA: TGTGCCAGCAGCACCGGGGTCAGGAGGGAGACCCAGTACTTC; CDR3: CASSTGVRRETQYF; D: -; V: TRBV7-9; J: TRBJ2-5; size: -
DNA: TGTGCCAGTAGTATCTCCGCGTATGTGGATCAGCCCCAGCATTTT; CDR3: CASSISAYVDQPQHF; D: -; V: TRBV19; J: TRBJ1-5; size: -
DNA: TGTGCCAGCAGCTTCGGGGGACAGCTACTTTCGGGGGAGCAGTACTTC; CDR3: CASSFGGQLLSGEQYF; D: -; V: TRBV7-8; J: TRBJ2-7; size: -
DNA: TGTGCCAGTAGTATCGGGACACCTTATAGCAATCAGCCCCAGCATTTT; CDR3: CASSIGTPYSNQPQHF; D: -; V: TRBV19; J: TRBJ1-5; size: -
DNA: TGTGCCAGCAGTCCACACCGGGACAGGGTATCCGGGGCCAACGTCCTGACTTTC; CDR3: CASSPHRDRVSGANVLTF; D: TRBD1; V: TRBV6-6; J: TRBJ2-6; size: few
DNA: TGTGCTAGTGGTTTGTCGGGAGATACGCAGTATTTT; CDR3: CASGLSGDTQYF; D: -; V: TRBV12-5; J: TRBJ2-3; size: -
DNA: TGTGCCAGCAGCAGACAGGGGGCCGGTGAGACCCAGTACTTC; CDR3: CASSRQGAGETQYF; D: TRBD1; V: TRBV7-3; J: TRBJ2-5; size: -
DNA: TGTGCCAGCGAGGGACTAGCGACCGATACGCAGTATTTT; CDR3: CASEGLATDTQYF; D: TRBD2; V: TRBV6-5; J: TRBJ2-3; size: once
DNA: TGCGCCAGCAGCTTTGCGGCGGGAAATCGCAATGAGCAGTTCTTC; CDR3: CASSFAAGNRNEQFF; D: -; V: TRBV5-1; J: TRBJ2-1; size: -
DNA: TGTGCCAGCAGCGAGCCGGGACTAGCGGGAGTAAATGAGCAGTTCTTC; CDR3: CASSEPGLAGVNEQFF; D: TRBD2; V: TRBV9; J: TRBJ2-1; size: -
DNA: TGTGCCAGCAGCTTGGGGTTCGGGACAACGTCCTACAATGAGCAGTTCTTC; CDR3: CASSLGFGTTSYNEQFF; D: -; V: TRBV5-6; J: TRBJ2-1; size: -
DNA: TGTGCCAGCACACTAGCGGAAACTAGCACAGATACGCAGTATTTT; CDR3: CASTLAETSTDTQYF; D: TRBD2; V: TRBV6-5; J: TRBJ2-3; size: -
DNA: TGTGCCAGCAGGACAGGAAACTATGGCTACACCTTC; CDR3: CASRTGNYGYTF; D: -; V: TRBV28; J: TRBJ1-2; size: -
DNA: TGTGCCAGCAGACTTCTGACTAATGAAAAACTGTTTTTT; CDR3: CASRLLTNEKLFF; D: -; V: TRBV2; J: TRBJ1-4; size: -
DNA: TGTGCCAGCGACAGGGGCAGCTATGGCTACACCTTC; CDR3: CASDRGSYGYTF; D: TRBD1; V: TRBV6-6; J: TRBJ1-2; size: -
DNA: TGTGCCAGCAGTGAAACTCTGGGACACTATCAAGAGACCCAGTACTTC; CDR3: CASSETLGHYQETQYF; D: -; V: TRBV25-1; J: TRBJ2-5; size: -
DNA: TGTGCCAGCGCCGCGGGAGGGCCCCACGAGCAGTACTTC; CDR3: CASAAGGPHEQYF; D: TRBD2; V: TRBV4-2; J: TRBJ2-7; size: -
DNA: TGTGCCAGCAGCCAAGATCTCGTTGGAGCTGGCGAGCAGTACTTC; CDR3: CASSQDLVGAGEQYF; D: -; V: TRBV3-1/TRBV3-2; J: TRBJ2-7; size: -
DNA: TGTGCCAGCAGCGTACAAGGGGACACTGAAGCTTTCTTT; CDR3: CASSVQGDTEAFF; D: -; V: TRBV12-3/TRBV12-4; J: TRBJ1-1; size: few
DNA: TGTGCCAGTAGTATTCTAAAGTCGTACCCCCTCGGTTCAGATACGCAGTATTTT; CDR3: CASSILKSYPLGSDTQYF; D: -; V: TRBV19; J: TRBJ2-3; size: -
DNA: TGCGCCAGCAACCTCCAGGGACTAGCGGGATACAATGAGCAGTTCTTC; CDR3: CASNLQGLAGYNEQFF; D: TRBD2; V: TRBV5-1; J: TRBJ2-1; size: -
DNA: TGTGCCAGCAGCTTACTCGACAGTTTAAGCTCTGGGGCCAACGTCCTGACTTTC; CDR3: CASSLLDSLSSGANVLTF; D: -; V: TRBV7-8; J: TRBJ2-6; size: -
DNA: TGTGCCAGCAGCTCTCCTACCGAAAAACTGTTTTTT; CDR3: CASSSPTEKLFF; D: -; V: TRBV7-8; J: TRBJ1-4; size: -
DNA: TGCGCCAGCAGCTCTAGTGGTAACACCGGGGAGCTGTTTTTT; CDR3: CASSSSGNTGELFF; D: -; V: TRBV5-1; J: TRBJ2-2; size: -
DNA: TGTGCCAGCAGCTTAAATGGACAGGGCACCACTGAAGCTTTCTTT; CDR3: CASSLNGQGTTEAFF; D: TRBD1; V: TRBV7-3; J: TRBJ1-1; size: -
DNA: TGTGCCAGCAGGCCCACAGGGTTGAGCCAGCCCCAGCATTTT; CDR3: CASRPTGLSQPQHF; D: -; V: TRBV2; J: TRBJ1-5; size: -
DNA: TGTGCCAGCAGCTTAGGACAGGGGGCAGGGGGCTACACCTTC; CDR3: CASSLGQGAGGYTF; D: TRBD1; V: TRBV7-8; J: TRBJ1-2; size: -
DNA: TGCGCCAGCAGCCAAGACAGGGTCTACGAGCAGTACTTC; CDR3: CASSQDRVYEQYF; D: TRBD1; V: TRBV5-1; J: TRBJ2-7; size: -
DNA: TGTGCCAGCAGTGAGGGGACAGGTAGATACAATGAGCAGTTCTTC; CDR3: CASSEGTGRYNEQFF; D: TRBD1; V: TRBV2; J: TRBJ2-1; size: once
DNA: TGTGCCAGCAGTCCACAGGGAGCAGGCGGCTATGGCTACACCTTC; CDR3: CASSPQGAGGYGYTF; D: -; V: TRBV6-5; J: TRBJ1-2; size: -
DNA: TGTGCCTGGAGGACTGCTGCGAACACCGGGGAGCTGTTTTTT; CDR3: CAWRTAANTGELFF; D: -; V: TRBV30; J: TRBJ2-2; size: -
DNA: TGTGCCAGCAGTTCAATCGCCGGGACTAGCGGCACTTTTCTAGATACGCAGTATTTT; CDR3: CASSSIAGTSGTFLDTQYF; D: TRBD2; V: TRBV6-2/TRBV6-3; J: TRBJ2-3; size: -
DNA: TGTGCCACCAGCGGTCCGGGACAGGGTTTAGGCGAGCAGTACTTC; CDR3: CATSGPGQGLGEQYF; D: TRBD1; V: TRBV15; J: TRBJ2-7; size: once
DNA: TGTGCCAGCAGTCAGAGCCAGCTCCTAGCGGGACCAGTCACAGATACGCAGTATTTT; CDR3: CASSQSQLLAGPVTDTQYF; D: TRBD2; V: TRBV2; J: TRBJ2-3; size: -
DNA: TGTGCCAGCAGTCGACAGGGAAGGATCCATGAGCAGTTCTTC; CDR3: CASSRQGRIHEQFF; D: TRBD1; V: TRBV28; J: TRBJ2-1; size: -
DNA: TGTGCCAGCAGGGAGACCCTGAGCAGCTCCTACGAGCAGTACTTC; CDR3: CASRETLSSSYEQYF; D: -; V: TRBV2; J: TRBJ2-7; size: -